Listed below are T cell receptor beta chains from one sample, sequenced in a study of blood T cell repertoires in COVID-19. Repertoires were generated with immunoSEQ multiplex PCR, while TCRdb's copy carries only in-frame clones and drops some. The sample lists approximately 130,000 clones, roughly 86% occurring once. The sequencing sample was made of peripheral blood. The receptors were gathered from a human donor in a cohort sampled during active COVID-19. Each CDR3 is given with its conserved first and last residue. Each record gives: J gene, D gene, V gene, clone size, CDR3 DNA, CDR3 protein. D genes are given only for firm matches. A clone size is listed for some rows: how often the clone was seen (once, few, many), or a class if it is expanded.

>TRBJ1-2|NA|TRBV18|NA
TGTGCCAGCTCACCCACAAGTATGGCTGGTGGCTACACCTTC
CASSPTSMAGGYTF
>TRBJ1-1|TRBD1|TRBV10-3|once
TGTGCCATCAGTGAGCAAGGCGACGGGACAGGAAATCTACTGAACACTGAAGCTTTCTTT
CAISEQGDGTGNLLNTEAFF
>TRBJ2-2|TRBD1|TRBV4-2|NA
TGTGCCAGCAGTTTGGGACAGGGGACCGGGGAGCTGTTTTTT
CASSLGQGTGELFF
>TRBJ2-2|TRBD2|TRBV7-9|NA
TGTGCCAGCAGCTTACGCGGGAGTAACACCGGGGAGCTGTTTTTT
CASSLRGSNTGELFF
>TRBJ2-5|NA|TRBV19|NA
TGTGCCAGTAGTATAGGGCGAGGCTTACGAGAGACCCAGTACTTC
CASSIGRGLRETQYF
>TRBJ2-1|NA|TRBV5-1|NA
TGCGCCAGCAGCTTGGAGGCAGGGGACAATGAGCAGTTCTTC
CASSLEAGDNEQFF
>TRBJ1-1|NA|TRBV9|NA
TGTGCCAGCAGCGTAGAGGCCAGAACTAGCACTGAAGCTTTCTTT
CASSVEARTSTEAFF
>TRBJ1-2|TRBD1|TRBV5-1|NA
TGCGCCAGCAGTCTGACAGGGGCCGCCTATGGCTACACCTTC
CASSLTGAAYGYTF
>TRBJ1-3|NA|TRBV30|NA
TGTGCCTGGACAGGCGACTCTGGAAACACCATATATTTT
CAWTGDSGNTIYF
>TRBJ1-1|NA|TRBV7-2|NA
TGTGCCAGCAGCTTAGGGTCGACAGTGAACACTGAAGCTTTCTTT
CASSLGSTVNTEAFF
>TRBJ2-3|TRBD2|TRBV5-1|NA
TGCGCCAGCAGCATTAGGACTAGCGGGGCCAGAGATACGCAGTATTTT
CASSIRTSGARDTQYF
>TRBJ2-3|NA|TRBV5-4|NA
TGTGCCAGCAGCTATAGGGGTACGATTGGAGATACGCAGTATTTT
CASSYRGTIGDTQYF
>TRBJ2-2|NA|TRBV19|once
TGTGCCAGCACACCGGGACAGAACACCGGGGAGCTGTTTTTT
CASTPGQNTGELFF
>TRBJ1-1|NA|TRBV18|NA
TGTGCCAGCTCACCAACTATAACAGGGCGGACTGAAGCTTTCTTT
CASSPTITGRTEAFF
>TRBJ2-7|TRBD1|TRBV4-1|NA
TGCGCCAGCAGCCAGACTTGGACAGGGGGGGCCGAGCAGTACTTC
CASSQTWTGGAEQYF
>TRBJ2-3|NA|TRBV7-9|NA
TGTGCCAGCAGCTTAGAAGAGGGGGCGCAGTATTTT
CASSLEEGAQYF
>TRBJ2-1|NA|TRBV9|NA
TGTGCCAGCAGCGTAGGCCTGGGACTGTACAATGAGCAGTTCTTC
CASSVGLGLYNEQFF